One sample yielded the 7 T cell receptor beta chains listed below, sequenced in a study of cytomegalovirus exposure and HLA in healthy donors. PCR involved 60 Vbeta and 13 Jbeta primers. Here immunoSEQ multiplex PCR was the method, and the copy in TCRdb shows in-frame clones only, minus some. This sample carries about 80,000 clones, approximately 67% of them seen once, and the ten largest clones take 4% to 4.5%. Material: PBMCs. Source of these receptors: a male donor in good health and CMV-seropositive.

The chain employs TRBV6-4 and TRBJ1-1, with D hard to call. The V and J ends lost 8 bases and 0 bases respectively, with 10 bases between them. The CDR3 totals 13 residues. CDR1 and CDR2 (germline): MRHNA, SNTAGT. In DNA form, the CDR3 reads TGTGCCAGCTCCGGGAGCATGAACACTGAAGCTTTCTTT. It encodes CASSGSMNTEAFF.

This clone was picked up a small number of times. V gene TRBV6-1 combines with J gene TRBJ1-6; no clear D. The V and J ends lost 6 bases and 8 bases respectively, with 14 bases between them. This CDR3 region has 14 residues. Germline lookup yields CDR1 MNHNS and CDR2 SASEGT. This CDR3 is CASRSVGLDSPLHF. Here the CDR3 DNA reads TGTGCCAGCAGGAGCGTAGGATTAGATTCACCCCTCCACTTT.

The table lists this clone with a few counts. J is TRBJ2-7 and V is TRBV27; D is possibly TRBD2 (6 bases). Trimming pared 2 bases from V and 5 bases from J, leaving 16 bases between. The CDR3 has 15 residues. Germline V CDR1 and CDR2: MNHEY, SMNVEV (reference sequence). The CDR3 nucleotides read TGTGCCAGCAGTTTAACCGGGGGTGCTATGGACGAGCAGTACTTC. It codes for CASSLTGGAMDEQYF.

The CDR3 DNA follows: TGTGCCAGCAGCTTAGAAGTCAGGGGTACTGAAGCTTTCTTT. This translates into CASSLEVRGTEAFF. V is TRBV7-2 and J is TRBJ1-1; TRBD1 is a possible D gene (6 bases). The CDR3 contains 14 residues. The germline V gene encodes CDR1 SGHTA and CDR2 FQGNSA. Trimming shortened V by 1 base and J by 5 bases, and 11 bases separated the two germline ends.

In its sample, this clone was seen once. The chain carries TRBV7-2 and TRBJ2-7, with 12 bases fitting TRBD2. The junction had 7 bases not matched to a gene; V was cut back by 5 bases and J by 5 bases. The CDR3 totals 15 residues. Per germline, CDR1 SGHTA and CDR2 FQGNSA. CDR3 region: CASSPSGRARDEQYF. The CDR3 DNA sequence: TGTGCCAGCAGCCCTAGCGGGAGGGCCAGGGACGAGCAGTACTTC.

The V gene is TRBV23-1, the J gene TRBJ1-5, with 7 bases that match TRBD1. TRBV23-1 carries the ORF label, with uncertain function. The V and J ends lost 0 bases and 4 bases, in that order; junction bases with no gene match: 3. This CDR3 contains 15 residues. The DNA of the CDR3 is TGCGCCAGCAGTCAATCACCGACAGGGAATCAGCCCCAGCATTTT. This gives the protein CASSQSPTGNQPQHF.

This clone showed up just a few times. The chain combines TRBV9 with TRBJ1-1; D possibly corresponds to TRBD1 (6 bases). The V and J ends lost 3 bases and 1 base respectively, with 10 bases between them. Germline CDR1 and CDR2: SGDLS and YYNGEE. The length of the CDR3 is 14 residues. The CDR3 region is CASSARTENTEAFF. CDR3 bases: TGTGCCAGCAGCGCTAGGACAGAGAACACTGAAGCTTTCTTT. The full variable domain, with the rest looked up from reference TRBV9 and TRBJ1-1, is DSGVTQTPKHLITATGQRVTLRCSPRSGDLSVYWYQQSLDQGLQFLIQYYNGEERAKGNILERFSAQQFPDLHSELNLSSLELGDSALYFCASSARTENTEAFFGQGTRLTVV.